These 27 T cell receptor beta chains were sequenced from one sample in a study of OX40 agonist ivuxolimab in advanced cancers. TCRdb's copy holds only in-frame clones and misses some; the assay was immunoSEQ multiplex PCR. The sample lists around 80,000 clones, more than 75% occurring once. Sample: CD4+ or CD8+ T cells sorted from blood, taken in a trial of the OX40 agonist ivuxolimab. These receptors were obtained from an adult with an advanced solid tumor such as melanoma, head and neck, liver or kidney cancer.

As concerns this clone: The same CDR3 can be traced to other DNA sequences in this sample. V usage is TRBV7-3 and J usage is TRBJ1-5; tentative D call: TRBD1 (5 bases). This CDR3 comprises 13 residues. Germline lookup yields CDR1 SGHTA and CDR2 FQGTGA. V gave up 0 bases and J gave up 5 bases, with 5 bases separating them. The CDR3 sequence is CASSLTGDQPQHF. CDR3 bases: TGTGCCAGCAGCTTAACAGGGGATCAGCCCCAGCATTTT.

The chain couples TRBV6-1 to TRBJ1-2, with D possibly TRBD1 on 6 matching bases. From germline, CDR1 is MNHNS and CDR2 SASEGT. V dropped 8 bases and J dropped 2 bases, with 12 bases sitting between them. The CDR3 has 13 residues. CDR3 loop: CASGGEWNYGYTF. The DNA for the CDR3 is TGTGCCAGCGGGGGCGAGTGGAACTATGGCTACACCTTC.

The CDR3 DNA reads as TGTGCCAGCAGCCCCGACAGGGGGAGCGAGCAGTACTTC. It codes for CASSPDRGSEQYF. V is TRBV5-4 and J is TRBJ2-7, with TRBD1 matching 9 bases. The CDR3 has 13 residues. V was clipped by 4 bases and J by 6 bases; unmatched bases: 5. The V gene's germline CDR1 is SGHNT and CDR2 YYREEE (reference sequence).

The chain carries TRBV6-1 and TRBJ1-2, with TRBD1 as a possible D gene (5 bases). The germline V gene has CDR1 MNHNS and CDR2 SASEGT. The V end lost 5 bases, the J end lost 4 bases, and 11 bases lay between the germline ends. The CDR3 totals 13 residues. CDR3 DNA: TGTGCCAGCAGTACCGGAGACAGCTATGGCTACACCTTC. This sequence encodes CASSTGDSYGYTF.

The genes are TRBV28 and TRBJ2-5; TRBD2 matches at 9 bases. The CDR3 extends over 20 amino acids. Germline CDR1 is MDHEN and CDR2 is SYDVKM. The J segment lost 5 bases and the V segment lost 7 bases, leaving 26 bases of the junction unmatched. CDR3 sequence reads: CASTPRRSAGGHGTWETQYF. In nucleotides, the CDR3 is TGTGCCAGCACCCCCCGCCGATCGGCGGGAGGGCACGGTACATGGGAGACCCAGTACTTC.

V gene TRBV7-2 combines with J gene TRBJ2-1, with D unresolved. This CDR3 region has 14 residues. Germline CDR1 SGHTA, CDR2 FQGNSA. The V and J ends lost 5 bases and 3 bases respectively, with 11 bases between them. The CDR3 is CASSTQRDYNEQFF. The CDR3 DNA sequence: TGTGCCAGCAGCACCCAAAGGGACTACAATGAGCAGTTCTTC.

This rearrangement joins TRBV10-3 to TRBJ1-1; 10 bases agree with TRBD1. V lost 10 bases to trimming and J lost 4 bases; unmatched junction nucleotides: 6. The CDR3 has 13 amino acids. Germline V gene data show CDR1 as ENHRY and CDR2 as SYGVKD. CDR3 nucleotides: TGTGCCACCACGGGACAGGGGAGCACTGAAGCTTTCTTT. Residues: CATTGQGSTEAFF.

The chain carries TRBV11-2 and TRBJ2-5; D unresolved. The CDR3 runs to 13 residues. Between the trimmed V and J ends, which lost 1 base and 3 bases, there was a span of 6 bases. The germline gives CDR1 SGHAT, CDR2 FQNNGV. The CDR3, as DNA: TGTGCCAGCAGCTTAGCCCGTGAAGAGACCCAGTACTTC. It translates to CASSLAREETQYF.

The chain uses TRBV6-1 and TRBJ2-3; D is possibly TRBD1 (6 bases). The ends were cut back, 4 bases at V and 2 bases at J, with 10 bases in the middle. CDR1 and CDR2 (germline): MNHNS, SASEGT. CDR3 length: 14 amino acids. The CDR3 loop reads CASSAPGHTDTQYF. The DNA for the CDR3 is TGTGCCAGCAGTGCCCCGGGACACACAGATACGCAGTATTTT.

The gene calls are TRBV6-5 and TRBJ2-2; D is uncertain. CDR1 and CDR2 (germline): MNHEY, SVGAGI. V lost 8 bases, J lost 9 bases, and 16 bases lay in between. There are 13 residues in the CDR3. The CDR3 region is CASSLSDHRELFF. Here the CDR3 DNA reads TGTGCCAGCTCCCTATCTGACCACCGGGAGCTGTTTTTT.

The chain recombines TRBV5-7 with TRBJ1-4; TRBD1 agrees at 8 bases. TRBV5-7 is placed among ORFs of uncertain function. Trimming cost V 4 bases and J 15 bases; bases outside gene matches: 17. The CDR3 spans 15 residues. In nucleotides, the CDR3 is TGTGCCAGCAGCCCCAGGGGGGACAGGCGGATCGAAGTGTTTTTT. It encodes CASSPRGDRRIEVFF.

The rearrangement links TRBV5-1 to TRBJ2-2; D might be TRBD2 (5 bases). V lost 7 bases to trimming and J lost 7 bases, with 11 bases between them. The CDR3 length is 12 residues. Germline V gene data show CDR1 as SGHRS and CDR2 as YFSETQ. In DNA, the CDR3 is TGCGCCAGCGGAGGTAAACGCGGGGAGCTGTTTTTT. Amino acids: CASGGKRGELFF. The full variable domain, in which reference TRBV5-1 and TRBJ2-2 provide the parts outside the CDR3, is KAGVTQTPRYLIKTRGQQVTLSCSPISGHRSVSWYQQTPGQGLQFLFEYFSETQRNKGNFPGRFSGRQFSNSRSEMNVSTLELGDSALYLCASGGKRGELFFGEGSRLTVL.

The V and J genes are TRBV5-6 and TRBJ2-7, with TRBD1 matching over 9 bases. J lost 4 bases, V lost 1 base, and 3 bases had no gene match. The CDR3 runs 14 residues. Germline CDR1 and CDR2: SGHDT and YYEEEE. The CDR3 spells CASSLLQGAYEQYF. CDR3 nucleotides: TGTGCCAGCAGCTTGCTACAGGGGGCTTACGAGCAGTACTTC.

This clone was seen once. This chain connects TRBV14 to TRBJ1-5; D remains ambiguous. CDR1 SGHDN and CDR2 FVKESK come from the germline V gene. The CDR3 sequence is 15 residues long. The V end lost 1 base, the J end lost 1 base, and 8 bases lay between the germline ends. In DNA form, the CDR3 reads TGTGCCAGCAGCCAAGCAGGTTCCAGCAATCAGCCCCAGCATTTT. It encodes CASSQAGSSNQPQHF.

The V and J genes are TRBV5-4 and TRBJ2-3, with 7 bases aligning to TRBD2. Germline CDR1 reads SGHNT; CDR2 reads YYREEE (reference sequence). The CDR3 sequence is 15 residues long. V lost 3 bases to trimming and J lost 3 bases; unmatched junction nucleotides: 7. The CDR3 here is CASSWGGSGTDTQYF. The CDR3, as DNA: TGTGCCAGCAGCTGGGGCGGGAGCGGTACAGATACGCAGTATTTT.

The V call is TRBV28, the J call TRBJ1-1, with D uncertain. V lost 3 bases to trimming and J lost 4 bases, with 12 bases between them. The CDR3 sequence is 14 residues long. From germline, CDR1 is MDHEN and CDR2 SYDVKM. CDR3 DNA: TGTGCCAGCAGTTTCGAGGGATTAGGCACTGAAGCTTTCTTT. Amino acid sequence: CASSFEGLGTEAFF.

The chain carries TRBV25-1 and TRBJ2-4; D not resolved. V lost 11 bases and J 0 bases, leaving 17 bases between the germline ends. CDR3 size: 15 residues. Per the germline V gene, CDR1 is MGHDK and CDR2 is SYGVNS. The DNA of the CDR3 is TGTGCCCGACCACCCGCAGTACTAGCCAAAAACATTCAGTACTTC. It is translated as CARPPAVLAKNIQYF.

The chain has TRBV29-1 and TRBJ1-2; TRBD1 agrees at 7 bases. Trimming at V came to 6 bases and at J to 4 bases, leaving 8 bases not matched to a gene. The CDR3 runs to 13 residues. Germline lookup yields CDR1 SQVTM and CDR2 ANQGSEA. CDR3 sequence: CSVMTGSGYGYTF. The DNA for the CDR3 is TGCAGCGTGATGACAGGGTCTGGCTATGGCTACACCTTC.

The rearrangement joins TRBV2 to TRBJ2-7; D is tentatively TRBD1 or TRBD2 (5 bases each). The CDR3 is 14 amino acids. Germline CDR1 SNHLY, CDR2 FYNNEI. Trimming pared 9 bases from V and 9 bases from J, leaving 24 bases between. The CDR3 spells CASFRDAADDGQYF. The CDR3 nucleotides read TGTGCCAGTTTCAGGGACGCGGCCGACGATGGGCAGTACTTC.

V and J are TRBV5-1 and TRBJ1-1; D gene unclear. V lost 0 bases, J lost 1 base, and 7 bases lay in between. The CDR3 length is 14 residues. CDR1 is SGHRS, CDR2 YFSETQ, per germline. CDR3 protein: CASSLEYRNTEAFF. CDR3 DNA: TGCGCCAGCAGCTTGGAATACCGGAACACTGAAGCTTTCTTT.

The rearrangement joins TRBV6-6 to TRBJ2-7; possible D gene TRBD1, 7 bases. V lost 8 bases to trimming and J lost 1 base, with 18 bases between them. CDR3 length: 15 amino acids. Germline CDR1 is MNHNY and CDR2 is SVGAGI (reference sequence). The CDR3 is CASLQQGGGSYEQYF. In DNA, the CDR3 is TGTGCCAGCCTTCAGCAGGGGGGAGGTTCCTACGAGCAGTACTTC.

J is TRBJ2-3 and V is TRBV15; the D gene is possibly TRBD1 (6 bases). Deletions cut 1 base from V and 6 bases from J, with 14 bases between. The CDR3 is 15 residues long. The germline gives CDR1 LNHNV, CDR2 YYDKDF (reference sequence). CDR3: CATSRGPNREDTQYF. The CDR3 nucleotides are TGTGCCACCAGCAGAGGCCCGAACAGGGAGGATACGCAGTATTTT.

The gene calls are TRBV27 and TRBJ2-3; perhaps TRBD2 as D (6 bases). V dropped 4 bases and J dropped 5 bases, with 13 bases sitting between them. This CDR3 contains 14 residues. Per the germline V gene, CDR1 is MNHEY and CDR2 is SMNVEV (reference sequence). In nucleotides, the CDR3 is TGTGCCAGCAGTTCCCCAGGAGGGGTAGATACGCAGTATTTT. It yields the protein CASSSPGGVDTQYF.

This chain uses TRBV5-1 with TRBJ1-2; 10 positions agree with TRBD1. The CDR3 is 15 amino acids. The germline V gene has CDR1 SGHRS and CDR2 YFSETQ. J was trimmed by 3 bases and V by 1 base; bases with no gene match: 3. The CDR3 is CASSLQGQGDYGYTF. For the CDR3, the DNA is TGCGCCAGCAGCTTGCAAGGACAGGGGGACTATGGCTACACCTTC.

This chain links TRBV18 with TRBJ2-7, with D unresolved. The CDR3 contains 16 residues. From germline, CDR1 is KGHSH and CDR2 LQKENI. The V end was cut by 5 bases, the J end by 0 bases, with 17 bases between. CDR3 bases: TGTGCCAGCTCATCTATGACTGCTTCTAGCTCCTACGAGCAGTACTTC. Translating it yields CASSSMTASSSYEQYF.

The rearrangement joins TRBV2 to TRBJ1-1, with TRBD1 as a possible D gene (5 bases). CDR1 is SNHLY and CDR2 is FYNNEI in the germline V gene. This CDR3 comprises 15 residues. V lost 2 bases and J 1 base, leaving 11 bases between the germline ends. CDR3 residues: CASSERPGGNTEAFF. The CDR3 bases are TGTGCCAGCAGTGAAAGACCGGGGGGGAACACTGAAGCTTTCTTT. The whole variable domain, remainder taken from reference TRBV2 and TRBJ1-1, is EPEVTQTPSHQVTQMGQEVILRCVPISNHLYFYWYRQILGQKVEFLVSFYNNEISEKSEIFDDQFSVERPDGSNFTLKIRSTKLEDSAMYFCASSERPGGNTEAFFGQGTRLTVV.

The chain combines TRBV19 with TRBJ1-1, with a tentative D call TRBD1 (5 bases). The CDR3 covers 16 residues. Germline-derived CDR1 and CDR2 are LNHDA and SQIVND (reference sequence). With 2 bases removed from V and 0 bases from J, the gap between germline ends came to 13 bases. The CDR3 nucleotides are TGTGCCAGTAGTATATGGGGGTCCTATATGAACACTGAAGCTTTCTTT. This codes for CASSIWGSYMNTEAFF. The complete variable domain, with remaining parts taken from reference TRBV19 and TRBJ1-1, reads DGGITQSPKYLFRKEGQNVTLSCEQNLNHDAMYWYRQDPGQGLRLIYYSQIVNDFQKGDIAEGYSVSREKKESFPLTVTSAQKNPTAFYLCASSIWGSYMNTEAFFGQGTRLTVV.